One sample yielded the 22 T cell receptor beta chains listed below, sequenced in a study of cytomegalovirus exposure and HLA in healthy donors listed by TCRdb under 2017. To prepare the library, the immunoSEQ multiplex PCR assay was applied. For the multiplex PCR, a mixture combining 60 forward primers for TCR Vbeta segments and 13 reverse primers for TCR Jbeta segments was used. In TCRdb, the immuneACCESS table is reduced to in-frame sequences with V and J assigned. These tables do not hold every clone; where another copy was compared, an unresolved V gene accounts for under half, and the others remain unexplained. The sample table contains around 180,000 clones; only one count was recorded for about three quarters of them. Jointly, the top ten make up roughly 0.99% of the sample. Material for sequencing was PBMCs. These receptors were obtained from a woman between 40 and 55 years old in good health and CMV-seronegative.

The V call is TRBV30, the J call TRBJ2-1; possibly TRBD2 for D (5 bases). The CDR3 extends over 15 amino acids. Germline lookup yields CDR1 GTSNPN and CDR2 SVGIG (reference sequence). The V end was cut by 0 bases, the J end by 6 bases, with 15 bases between. The CDR3 spells CAWSVGLAIGNEQFF. The CDR3 bases are TGTGCCTGGAGTGTCGGGCTAGCTATCGGCAATGAGCAGTTCTTC.

The chain uses TRBV25-1 and TRBJ2-1, with D possibly being TRBD1 (6 bases). Germline CDR1 reads MGHDK; CDR2 reads SYGVNS. V was pared by 5 bases and J by 5 bases, with 10 bases between. The CDR3 consists of 13 residues. This CDR3 is CASSSQGNNEQFF. CDR3 DNA sequence: TGTGCCAGCAGTTCACAGGGAAACAATGAGCAGTTCTTC.

The rearrangement links TRBV10-3 to TRBJ2-1; possible D gene TRBD2, 5 bases. Per germline, CDR1 ENHRY and CDR2 SYGVKD. CDR3 length equals 19 residues. The V end was cut by 0 bases, the J end by 6 bases, with 24 bases between. CDR3 residues: CAISESLGSAAEVGNEQFF. The CDR3 DNA follows: TGTGCCATCAGTGAGTCCCTCGGATCGGCGGCGGAGGTGGGCAATGAGCAGTTCTTC.

The CDR3 spells CAWSAGEIGTDTQYF. CDR3 in DNA: TGTGCCTGGAGTGCAGGGGAAATTGGTACAGATACGCAGTATTTT. The chain employs TRBV30 and TRBJ2-3, with D perhaps matching TRBD1 (6 bases). The CDR3 loop spans 15 amino acids. The germline V gene encodes CDR1 GTSNPN and CDR2 SVGIG (reference sequence). V lost 1 base and J 3 bases, leaving 14 bases between the germline ends.

The rearrangement joins TRBV27 to TRBJ2-7; 8 bases are shared with TRBD1. Germline CDR1 is MNHEY and CDR2 is SMNVEV (reference sequence). CDR3 length: 15 residues. The V and J ends lost 5 bases and 3 bases, in that order; junction bases with no gene match: 9. The DNA for the CDR3 is TGTGCCAGCAGTCCCAGGGGGCAAAGGAGCTACGAGCAGTACGTC. Its protein is CASSPRGQRSYEQYV.

The CDR3 sequence: CASSFTGSGADTQYF. CDR3 coding DNA: TGCGCCAGCAGCTTTACAGGGTCCGGGGCGGATACGCAGTATTTT. The chain carries TRBV5-1 and TRBJ2-3, with D possibly matching TRBD1 (6 bases). The germline V and J ends were trimmed by 2 bases and 6 bases, with 16 bases remaining between them. The length of the CDR3 is 15 residues. CDR1 SGHRS and CDR2 YFSETQ come from the germline V gene.

The genes are TRBV4-2 and TRBJ2-2, with 11 bases that match TRBD2. The CDR3 totals 19 residues. V lost 3 bases, J lost 1 base, and 10 bases stayed unmatched. The germline V gene encodes CDR1 LGHNA and CDR2 YNFKEQ. The CDR3 nucleotides are TGTGCCAGCAGCCACGAAGGGCGTCTAGCGGGAGGGAACACCGGGGAGCTGTTTTTT. Its protein is CASSHEGRLAGGNTGELFF.

The chain has TRBV6-6 and TRBJ1-5, with TRBD1 matching over 9 bases. V dropped 6 bases and J dropped 3; count of bases not matched to a gene: 3. Looked up from germline, CDR1 is MNHNY and CDR2 is SVGAGI (reference sequence). This CDR3 contains 14 residues. The CDR3 DNA follows: TGTGCCAGCAGGGGGGACAGGGACAATCAGCCCCAGCATTTT. It specifies CASRGDRDNQPQHF.

V gene TRBV6-5 combines with J gene TRBJ1-6; D may be TRBD1 (6 bases). Deletions cut 6 bases from V and 7 bases from J, with 10 bases between. Looked up from germline, CDR1 is MNHEY and CDR2 is SVGAGI. The CDR3 has 13 amino acids. This chain's CDR3 is CASSPDRNSPLHF. The CDR3 DNA follows: TGTGCCAGCAGCCCCGACAGGAATTCACCCCTCCACTTT.

V gene TRBV5-1 combines with J gene TRBJ2-7; 9 bases match TRBD2. CDR3 size: 16 residues. CDR1 SGHRS and CDR2 YFSETQ come from the germline V gene. V was pared by 4 bases and J by 6 bases, with 14 bases of the junction left unmatched. The CDR3 sequence: CASSEGVSGLASEQYF. The CDR3 bases are TGCGCCAGCAGCGAGGGGGTGTCGGGACTAGCAAGCGAGCAGTACTTC.

The rearrangement joins TRBV19 to TRBJ2-7; 9 bases line up with TRBD1. The germline V gene has CDR1 LNHDA and CDR2 SQIVND (reference sequence). The CDR3 length is 15 residues. V was clipped by 4 bases and J by 4 bases; unmatched bases: 8. CDR3 in DNA: TGTGCCAGTAGTACCCAGGGACAGGGAAGGTACGAGCAGTACTTC. Its protein is CASSTQGQGRYEQYF.

The rearrangement uses TRBV11-3 and TRBJ2-7; D call uncertain. The CDR3 has 15 residues. Germline CDR1 and CDR2: SGHNT and YENEEA. Trimming removed 2 bases from V and 4 bases from J, with 15 bases in between. CDR3 sequence reads: CASSLSRLLDYEQYF. The CDR3, as DNA: TGTGCCAGCAGCTTAAGCAGGCTTCTTGATTACGAGCAGTACTTC.

The chain carries TRBV11-3 and TRBJ2-5; the match to TRBD2 covers 7 bases. With 5 bases clipped from V and 4 bases from J, the junction kept 10 bases outside the gene matches. This CDR3 is 15 amino acids long. Per the germline V gene, CDR1 is SGHNT and CDR2 is YENEEA. The CDR3 DNA follows: TGTGCCAGCAGCCCCGCGGGGGTTCGGGGAGAGACCCAGTACTTC. Amino acids: CASSPAGVRGETQYF.

The chain is built from TRBV7-3 and TRBJ2-7; D possibly corresponds to TRBD2 (6 bases). Trimming shortened V by 0 bases and J by 2 bases, and 17 bases separated the two germline ends. The germline V gene encodes CDR1 SGHTA and CDR2 FQGTGA. This CDR3 is 17 amino acids long. The CDR3 DNA sequence: TGTGCCAGCAGCTTAACTAGCGGCCGAGCGATTACCTACGAGCAGTACGTC. This sequence encodes CASSLTSGRAITYEQYV.

This chain joins TRBV11-3 and TRBJ2-3, with 8 bases fitting TRBD2. V was pared by 2 bases and J by 2 bases, with 9 bases of the junction left unmatched. CDR3 length: 17 amino acids. From germline, CDR1 is SGHNT and CDR2 YENEEA. The CDR3 DNA sequence: TGTGCCAGCAGCTTACCAAGTACTAGCGGTAACACAGATACGCAGTATTTT. Translated, it gives CASSLPSTSGNTDTQYF.

The sample holds one count of this clone. The V gene is TRBV4-3, the J gene TRBJ1-1, with D tentatively TRBD1 (5 bases). V shed 4 bases and J shed 2 bases, with 20 bases lying between them. The V gene's germline CDR1 is LGHNA and CDR2 YSLEER. The CDR3 contains 17 residues. CDR3 DNA sequence: TGCGCCAGCAGCCCTGGCCTATCGCGGGGGATTAACACTGAAGCTTTCTTT. It encodes CASSPGLSRGINTEAFF.

The chain is built from TRBV9 and TRBJ1-4; TRBD1 matches 9 bases. This CDR3 has 16 residues. Germline CDR1 reads SGDLS; CDR2 reads YYNGEE. J gave up 2 bases and V 2 bases, and 4 bases lay outside the gene matches. In nucleotides, the CDR3 is TGTGCCAGCAGCGTGGCGACAGGGGGTACTAATGAAAAACTGTTTTTT. This codes for CASSVATGGTNEKLFF.

This clone has just a few counts. The chain recombines TRBV7-2 with TRBJ1-5, with TRBD1 matching 8 bases. CDR1 SGHTA and CDR2 FQGNSA come from the germline V gene. After removal of 5 bases from V and 7 bases from J, the junction contained 7 bases not matched to a gene. The CDR3 contains 14 residues. The CDR3 here is CASSRTGSRQPQHF. The CDR3 coding sequence is TGTGCCAGCAGCCGGACAGGGTCGCGGCAGCCCCAGCATTTT.

Of note for this clone: Additional DNA sequences in this sample encode the identical CDR3. V and J are TRBV11-3 and TRBJ2-3, with D unresolved. V was cut by 1 base and J by 0 bases, with 5 bases left in between. CDR3 length: 14 amino acids. Germline V gene lookup returns CDR1 SGHNT and CDR2 YENEEA. CDR3 nucleotide sequence: TGTGCCAGCAGCTTAGTGGCAAGCACAGATACGCAGTATTTT. Translated: CASSLVASTDTQYF.

The chain has TRBV14 and TRBJ2-3; possible D gene TRBD2, 7 bases. V dropped 4 bases and J dropped 2 bases, with 13 bases sitting between them. This CDR3 contains 15 residues. Germline-derived CDR1 and CDR2 are SGHDN and FVKESK. CDR3 coding DNA: TGTGCCAGCAGCCGGAGGGGGGGAGACACAGATACGCAGTATTTT. This gives the protein CASSRRGGDTDTQYF.

The chain recombines TRBV7-2 with TRBJ1-1; D may be TRBD1 (6 bases). The CDR3 length is 17 residues. Germline V CDR1 and CDR2: SGHTA, FQGNSA. The ends were cut back, 5 bases at V and 1 base at J, with 20 bases in the middle. DNA for the CDR3: TGTGCCAGCAGCCCCGCCCAGGGGTACCCTGGGAACACTGAAGCTTTCTTT. Translating gives CASSPAQGYPGNTEAFF.

The J gene is TRBJ2-1, the V gene TRBV19; weak D call: TRBD2 (5 bases). Trimming cost V 1 base and J 3 bases, with 10 bases left between them. In germline, CDR1 is LNHDA, CDR2 SQIVND (reference sequence). The CDR3 contains 15 residues. DNA of the CDR3: TGTGCCAGTAGTATAGGGACGGGGAACTACAATGAGCAGTTCTTC. Its translation is CASSIGTGNYNEQFF.